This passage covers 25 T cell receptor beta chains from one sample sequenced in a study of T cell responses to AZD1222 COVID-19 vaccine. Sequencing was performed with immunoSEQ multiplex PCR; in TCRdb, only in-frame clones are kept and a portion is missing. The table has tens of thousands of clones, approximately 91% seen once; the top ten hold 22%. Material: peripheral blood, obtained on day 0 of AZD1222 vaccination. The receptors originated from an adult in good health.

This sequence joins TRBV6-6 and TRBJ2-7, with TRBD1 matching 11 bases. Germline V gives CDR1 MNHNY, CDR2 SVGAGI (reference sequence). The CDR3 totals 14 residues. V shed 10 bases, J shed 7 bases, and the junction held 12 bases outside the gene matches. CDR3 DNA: TGTGCCACCAGGGGGCCGGGACAGGGGGTTGAGCAGTACTTC. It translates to CATRGPGQGVEQYF.

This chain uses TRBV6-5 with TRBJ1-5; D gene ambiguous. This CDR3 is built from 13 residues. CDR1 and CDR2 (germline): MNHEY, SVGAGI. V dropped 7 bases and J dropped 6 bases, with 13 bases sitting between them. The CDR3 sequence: CASINDLRQPQHF. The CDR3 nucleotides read TGTGCCAGCATTAACGATCTCCGTCAGCCCCAGCATTTT.

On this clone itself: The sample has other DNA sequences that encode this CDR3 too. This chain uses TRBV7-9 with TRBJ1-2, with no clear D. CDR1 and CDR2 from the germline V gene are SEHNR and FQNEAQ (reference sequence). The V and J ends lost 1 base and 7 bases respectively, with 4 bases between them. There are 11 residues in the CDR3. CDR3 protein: CASSLEGGYTF. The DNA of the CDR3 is TGTGCCAGCAGCTTAGAGGGTGGCTACACCTTC. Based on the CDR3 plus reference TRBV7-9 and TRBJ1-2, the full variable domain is DTGVSQNPRHKITKRGQNVTFRCDPISEHNRLYWYRQTLGQGPEFLTYFQNEAQLEKSRLLSDRFSAERPKGSFSTLEIQRTEQGDSAMYLCASSLEGGYTFGSGTRLTVV.

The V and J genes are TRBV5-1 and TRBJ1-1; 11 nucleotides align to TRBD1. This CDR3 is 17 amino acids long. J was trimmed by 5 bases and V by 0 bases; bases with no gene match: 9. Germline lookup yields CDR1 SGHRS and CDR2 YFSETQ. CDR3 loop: CASSLAFGTGGSTEAFF. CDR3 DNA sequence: TGCGCCAGCAGCTTGGCTTTCGGGACAGGGGGTAGTACTGAAGCTTTCTTT.

CDR3 DNA: TGTGCCAGCAGCTTAGGTAGGGATCAGCCCCAGCATTTT. It yields the protein CASSLGRDQPQHF. V gene TRBV7-9 combines with J gene TRBJ1-5; D not certain. This CDR3 contains 13 residues. In germline, CDR1 is SEHNR, CDR2 FQNEAQ (reference sequence). Trimming took 1 base from V and 5 from J, leaving 6 bases between them.

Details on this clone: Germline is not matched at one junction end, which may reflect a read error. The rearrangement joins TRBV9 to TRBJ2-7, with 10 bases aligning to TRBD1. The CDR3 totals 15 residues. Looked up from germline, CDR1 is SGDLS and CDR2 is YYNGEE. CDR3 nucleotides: TGTACCAGCAGCGGACAGGGGGGGTCTTCTCGAGAGCAGTACTTC. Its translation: CTSSGQGGSSREQYF.

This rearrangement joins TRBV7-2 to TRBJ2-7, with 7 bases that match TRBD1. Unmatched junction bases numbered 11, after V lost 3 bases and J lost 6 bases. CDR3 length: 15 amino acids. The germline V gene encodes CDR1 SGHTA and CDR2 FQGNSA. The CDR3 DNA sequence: TGTGCCAGCAGCTTGGAAGCCAGGGGGATGAGCGAGCAGTACTTC. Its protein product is CASSLEARGMSEQYF.

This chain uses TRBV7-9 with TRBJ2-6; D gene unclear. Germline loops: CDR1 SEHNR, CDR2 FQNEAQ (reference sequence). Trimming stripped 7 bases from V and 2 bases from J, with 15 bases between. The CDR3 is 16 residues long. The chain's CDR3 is CASTLKSVAGANVLTF. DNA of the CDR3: TGTGCCAGCACCTTGAAGTCTGTAGCTGGGGCCAACGTCCTGACTTTC.

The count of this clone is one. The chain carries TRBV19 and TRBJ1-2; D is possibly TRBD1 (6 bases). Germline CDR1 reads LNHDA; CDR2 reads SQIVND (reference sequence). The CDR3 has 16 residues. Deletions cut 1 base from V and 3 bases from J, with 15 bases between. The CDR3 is CASSIGARGGHYGYTF. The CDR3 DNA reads TGTGCCAGTAGTATAGGAGCTCGAGGGGGACACTATGGCTACACCTTC.

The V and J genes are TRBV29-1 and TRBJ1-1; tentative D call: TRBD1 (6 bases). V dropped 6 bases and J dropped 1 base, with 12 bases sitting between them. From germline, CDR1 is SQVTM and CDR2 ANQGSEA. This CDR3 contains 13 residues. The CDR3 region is CSVNEGGNTEAFF. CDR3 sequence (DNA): TGCAGCGTGAATGAAGGGGGGAACACTGAAGCTTTCTTT.

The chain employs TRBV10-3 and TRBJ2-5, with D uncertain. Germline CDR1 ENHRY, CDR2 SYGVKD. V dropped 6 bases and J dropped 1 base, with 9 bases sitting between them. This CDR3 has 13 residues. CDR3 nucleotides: TGTGCCATCAGAGCGTCGCTCCAAGAGACCCAGTACTTC. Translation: CAIRASLQETQYF.

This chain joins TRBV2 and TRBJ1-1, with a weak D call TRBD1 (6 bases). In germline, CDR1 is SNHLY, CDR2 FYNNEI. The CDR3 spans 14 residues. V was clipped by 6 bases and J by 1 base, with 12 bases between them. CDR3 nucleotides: TGTGCCAGCAGCGGCACAGGGTCGAACACTGAAGCTTTCTTT. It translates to CASSGTGSNTEAFF.

CDR3 protein: CATSRDAQGIGYTF. CDR3 DNA sequence: TGTGCCACCAGCAGAGATGCACAGGGGATAGGCTACACCTTC. The genes are TRBV15 and TRBJ1-2, with 7 bases fitting TRBD1. Germline V gene sequence: CDR1 LNHNV, CDR2 YYDKDF (reference sequence). Losses at the gene ends were 0 bases for V and 8 bases for J; bases not matched to a gene: 6. The CDR3 length is 14 residues.

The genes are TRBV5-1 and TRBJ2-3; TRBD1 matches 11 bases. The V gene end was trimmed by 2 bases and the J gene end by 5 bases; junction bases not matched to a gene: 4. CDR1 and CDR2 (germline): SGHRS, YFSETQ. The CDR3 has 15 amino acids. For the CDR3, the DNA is TGCGCCAGCAGCTTAGGGGACAGGGGGTTAGATACGCAGTATTTT. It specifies CASSLGDRGLDTQYF.

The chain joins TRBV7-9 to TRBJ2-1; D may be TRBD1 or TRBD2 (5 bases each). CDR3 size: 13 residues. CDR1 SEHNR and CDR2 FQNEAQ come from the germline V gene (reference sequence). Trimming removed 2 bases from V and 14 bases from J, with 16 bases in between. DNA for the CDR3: TGTGCCAGCAGCTTAACGGGACCCGAAAGGAAGTTCTTC. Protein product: CASSLTGPERKFF.

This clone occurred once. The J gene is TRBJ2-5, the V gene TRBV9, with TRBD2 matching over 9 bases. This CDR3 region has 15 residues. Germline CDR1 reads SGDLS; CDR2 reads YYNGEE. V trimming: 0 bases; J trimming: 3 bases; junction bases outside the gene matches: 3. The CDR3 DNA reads TGTGCCAGCAGCGTAGCTCAGCGGGGGGAAGAGACCCAGTACTTC. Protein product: CASSVAQRGEETQYF.

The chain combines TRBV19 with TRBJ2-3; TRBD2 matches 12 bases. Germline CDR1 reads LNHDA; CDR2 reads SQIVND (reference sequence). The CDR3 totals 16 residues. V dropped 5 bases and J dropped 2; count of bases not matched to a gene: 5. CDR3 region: CASSYTSGGLTDTQYF. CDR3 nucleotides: TGTGCCAGTAGTTATACTAGCGGGGGGCTCACAGATACGCAGTATTTT.

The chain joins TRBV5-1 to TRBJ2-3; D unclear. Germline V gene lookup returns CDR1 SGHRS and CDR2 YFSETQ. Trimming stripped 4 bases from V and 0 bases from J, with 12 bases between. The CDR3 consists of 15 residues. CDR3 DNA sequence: TGCGCCAGCAGCCTGGACGCGACTAGCACAGATACGCAGTATTTT. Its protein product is CASSLDATSTDTQYF.

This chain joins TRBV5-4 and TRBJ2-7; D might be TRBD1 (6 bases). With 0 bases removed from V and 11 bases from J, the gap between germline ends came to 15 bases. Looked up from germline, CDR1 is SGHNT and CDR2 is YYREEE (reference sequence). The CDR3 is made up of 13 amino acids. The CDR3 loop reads CASSLGVEGDEYF. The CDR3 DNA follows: TGTGCCAGCAGCTTGGGGGTCGAGGGGGACGAGTACTTC.

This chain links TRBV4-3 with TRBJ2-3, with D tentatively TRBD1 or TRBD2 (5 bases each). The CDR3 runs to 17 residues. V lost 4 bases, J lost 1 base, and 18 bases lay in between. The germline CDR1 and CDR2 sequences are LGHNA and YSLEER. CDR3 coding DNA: TGCGCCAGCAGCCGAACCGCCGGGGCGGAAGGCACAGATACGCAGTATTTT. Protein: CASSRTAGAEGTDTQYF.

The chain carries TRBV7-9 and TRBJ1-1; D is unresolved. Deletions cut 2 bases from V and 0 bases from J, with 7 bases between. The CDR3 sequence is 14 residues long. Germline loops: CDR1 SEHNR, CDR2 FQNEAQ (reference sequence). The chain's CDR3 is CASSLQSMNTEAFF. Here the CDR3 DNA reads TGTGCCAGCAGCTTACAGAGCATGAACACTGAAGCTTTCTTT.

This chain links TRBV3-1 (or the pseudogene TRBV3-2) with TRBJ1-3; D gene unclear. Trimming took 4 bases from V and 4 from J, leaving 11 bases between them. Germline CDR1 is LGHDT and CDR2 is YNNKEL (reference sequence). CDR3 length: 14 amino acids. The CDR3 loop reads CASSPVVSGNTIYF. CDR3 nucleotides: TGTGCCAGCAGCCCCGTAGTGTCGGGAAACACCATATATTTT.

The CDR3 sequence: CASSQGEGRGPQHF. In nucleotides, the CDR3 is TGTGCCAGCAGCCAAGGGGAGGGCCGAGGGCCCCAGCATTTT. The J gene is TRBJ1-5, the V gene TRBV3-1 (or the pseudogene TRBV3-2); D uncertain. The germline CDR1 and CDR2 sequences are LGHDT and YNNKEL (reference sequence). This CDR3 has 14 amino acids. With 1 base removed from V and 9 bases from J, the gap between germline ends came to 13 bases.

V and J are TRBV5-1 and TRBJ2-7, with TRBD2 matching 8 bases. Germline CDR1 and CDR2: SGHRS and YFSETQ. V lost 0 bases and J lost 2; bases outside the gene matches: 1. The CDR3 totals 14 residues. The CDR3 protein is CASSLAGGAYEQYF. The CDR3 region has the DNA TGCGCCAGCAGCTTGGCCGGGGGGGCCTACGAGCAGTACTTC.

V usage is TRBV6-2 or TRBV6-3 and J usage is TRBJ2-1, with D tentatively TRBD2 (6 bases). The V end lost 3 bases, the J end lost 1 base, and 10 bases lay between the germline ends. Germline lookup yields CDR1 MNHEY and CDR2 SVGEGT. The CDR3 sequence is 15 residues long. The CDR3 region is CASSYGGVSYNEQFF. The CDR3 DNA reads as TGTGCCAGCAGTTATGGCGGGGTGTCCTACAATGAGCAGTTCTTC.